This T cell receptor beta chain stems from a study of T cells in Graves' hyperthyroidism and ophthalmopathy. This clonotype was observed at least ten times. The TCR beta CDR3 regions underwent amplification using RNA transcripts as the source. With the HTBI primer set, the TCR CDR3 went through a first round of RT-PCR. TCRdb re-analysed the multiplex PCR reads in MiXCR, keeping a single row per CDR3 protein. The table has hundreds of thousands of distinct CDR3 sequences, 35% to 45% seen once. V shed 5 bases and J shed 2 bases, with 9 bases lying between them. This CDR3 spans 12 amino acids. Looked up from germline, CDR1 is SQVTM and CDR2 is ANQGSEA.

The source material was blood. This TCR derives from a young man with Graves' hyperthyroidism. V is TRBV29-1 and J is TRBJ2-5; a possible D gene is TRBD1 (6 bases). CDR3 sequence reads: CSVRDTQETQYF. Written as DNA, the CDR3 is TGCAGCGTTCGGGACACACAAGAGACCCAGTACTTC.